This T cell receptor beta chain was sequenced in a study of blood T cell repertoires in COVID-19. Study details: Acute and convalescent COVID-19 specimens originated in the United States, Italy and Spain. PBMCs, B-cell-depleted T cells, or T cells provided the cDNA or gDNA that made up the material.

Authors' analysis steps: Nucleated cell counts were estimated from reference gene primer amplification. TCRdb's table, derived via immunoSEQ multiplex PCR, lists solely in-frame clones and lacks some. Clone size and the V and J calls come from that table; the DNA yielded D and trimming. The table shows some 320,000 clones, with around 85% occurring only once. CDR3 size: 15 residues. Trimming stripped 4 bases from V and 4 bases from J, with 11 bases between. Germline CDR1 SEHNR, CDR2 FQNEAQ (reference sequence). This clone came up once. The TCR was taken from a human donor in a cohort sampled during active COVID-19. Sequenced input: peripheral blood. The rearrangement uses TRBV7-9 and TRBJ1-6, with D maybe TRBD1 (5 bases). The CDR3 DNA reads TGTGCCAGCAGCTCCAGCAGGGTGTATAATTCACCCCTCCACTTT. It yields the protein CASSSSRVYNSPLHF.